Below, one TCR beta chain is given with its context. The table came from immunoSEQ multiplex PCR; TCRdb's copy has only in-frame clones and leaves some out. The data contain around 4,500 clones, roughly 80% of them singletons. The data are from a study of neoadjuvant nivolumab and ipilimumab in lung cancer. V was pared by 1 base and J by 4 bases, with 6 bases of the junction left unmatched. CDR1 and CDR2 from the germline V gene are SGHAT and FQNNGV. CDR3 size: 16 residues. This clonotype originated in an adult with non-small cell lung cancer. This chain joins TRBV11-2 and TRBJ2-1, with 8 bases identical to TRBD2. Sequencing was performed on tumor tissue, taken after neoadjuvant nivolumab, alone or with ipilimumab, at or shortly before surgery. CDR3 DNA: TGTGCCAGCAGCTTAGGGACCGGGGGGGCGTACAATGAGCAGTTCTTC. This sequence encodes CASSLGTGGAYNEQFF.